This T cell receptor (beta chain) was sequenced during a study of quantifying T cell responses using KT2 cells. Study-level background: cDNA was made from DNase-treated RNA using alpha and beta constant primers. Points from the study as a whole: KT2 clone alpha and beta sequence counts scaled linearly with input KT2 cell number.

Germline V gene data show CDR1 as SGHAT and CDR2 as FQNNGV. V trimming: 1 base; J trimming: 1 base; junction bases outside the gene matches: 11. The CDR3 is made up of 20 amino acids. Known numbers of the T cell clone KT2 were added to PBMC. An oligo carrying a UMI was ligated to the cDNA 3' end. The first PCR ran roughly 4 cycles with an equimolar RC1.1 and RC1.2 beta primer mix. TCR alpha and beta chains were handled separately starting at the second PCR. TCRdb redid the calling of the UMI-ligation and nested PCR reads with MiXCR, one entry per CDR3 protein. The sample has more than 55,000 distinct CDR3 sequences, approximately 13% seen once; the top ten hold under 10%. This clonotype was observed many times. Its antigen is undetermined.

This receptor was identified in a human donor. The specimen was PBMCs spiked with cells of the T cell clone KT2. The chain couples TRBV11-2 to TRBJ2-6; 9 bases are a match to TRBD1. The CDR3 spells CASSLVPTGGLVSGANVLTF. CDR3 bases: TGTGCCAGCAGCTTAGTTCCGACAGGGGGTTTAGTGTCTGGGGCCAACGTCCTGACTTTC.